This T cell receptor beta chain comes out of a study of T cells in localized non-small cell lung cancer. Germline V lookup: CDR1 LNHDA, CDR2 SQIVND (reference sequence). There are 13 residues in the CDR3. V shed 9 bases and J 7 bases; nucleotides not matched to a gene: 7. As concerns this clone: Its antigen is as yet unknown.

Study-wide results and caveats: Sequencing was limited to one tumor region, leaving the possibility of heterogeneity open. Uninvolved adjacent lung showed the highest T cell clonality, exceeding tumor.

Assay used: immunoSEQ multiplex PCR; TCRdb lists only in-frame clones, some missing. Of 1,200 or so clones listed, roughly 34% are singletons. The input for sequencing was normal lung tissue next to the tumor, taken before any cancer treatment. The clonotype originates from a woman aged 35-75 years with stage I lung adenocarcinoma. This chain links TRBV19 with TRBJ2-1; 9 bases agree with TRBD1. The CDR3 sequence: CASHPGTGNEQFF. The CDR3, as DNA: TGTGCCAGCCACCCGGGGACAGGGAATGAGCAGTTCTTC.